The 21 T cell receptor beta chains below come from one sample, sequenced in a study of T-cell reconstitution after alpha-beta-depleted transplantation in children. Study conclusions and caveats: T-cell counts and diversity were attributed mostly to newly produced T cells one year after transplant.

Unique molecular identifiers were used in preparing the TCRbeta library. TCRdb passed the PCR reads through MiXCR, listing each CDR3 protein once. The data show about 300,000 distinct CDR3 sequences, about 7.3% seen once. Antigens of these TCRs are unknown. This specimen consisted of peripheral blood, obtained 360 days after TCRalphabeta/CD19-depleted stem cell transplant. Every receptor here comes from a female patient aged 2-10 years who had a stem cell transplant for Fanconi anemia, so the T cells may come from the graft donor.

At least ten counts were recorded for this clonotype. The CDR3 nucleotides are TGCAGTGGCCAGCAGGCCAGTGAGCAGTTCTTC. This codes for CSGQQASEQFF. The V call is TRBV20-1, the J call TRBJ2-1; unclear D gene. Germline values: CDR1 DFQATT, CDR2 SNEGSKA (reference sequence). There are 11 residues in the CDR3. V was trimmed by 7 bases and J by 9 bases, leaving 13 bases between them.

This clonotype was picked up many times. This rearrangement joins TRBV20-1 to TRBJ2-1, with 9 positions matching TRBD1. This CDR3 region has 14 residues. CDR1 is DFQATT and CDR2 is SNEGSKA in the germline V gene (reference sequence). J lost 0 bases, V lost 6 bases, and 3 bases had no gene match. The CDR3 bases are TGCAGTGCGCAGACAGGGGGCTCCTACAATGAGCAGTTCTTC. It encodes CSAQTGGSYNEQFF.

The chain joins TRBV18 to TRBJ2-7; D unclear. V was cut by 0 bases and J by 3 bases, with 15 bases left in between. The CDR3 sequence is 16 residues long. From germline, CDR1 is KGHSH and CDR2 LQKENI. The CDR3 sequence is CASSPPRGAVHYEQYF. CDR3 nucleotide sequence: TGTGCCAGCTCACCACCAAGAGGCGCCGTCCACTACGAGCAGTACTTC.

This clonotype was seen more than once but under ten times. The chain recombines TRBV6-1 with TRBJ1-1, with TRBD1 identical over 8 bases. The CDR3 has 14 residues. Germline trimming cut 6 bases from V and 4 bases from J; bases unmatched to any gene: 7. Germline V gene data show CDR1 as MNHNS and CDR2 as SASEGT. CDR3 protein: CASSPEQGGTEAFF. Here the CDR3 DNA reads TGTGCCAGCAGCCCCGAACAGGGGGGCACTGAAGCTTTCTTT.

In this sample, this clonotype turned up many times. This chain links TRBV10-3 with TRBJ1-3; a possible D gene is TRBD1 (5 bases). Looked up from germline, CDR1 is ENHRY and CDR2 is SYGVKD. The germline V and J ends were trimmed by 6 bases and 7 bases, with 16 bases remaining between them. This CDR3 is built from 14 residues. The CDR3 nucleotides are TGTGCCATCAGGAGCCGGGACTTCTCCAACACCATATATTTT. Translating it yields CAIRSRDFSNTIYF.

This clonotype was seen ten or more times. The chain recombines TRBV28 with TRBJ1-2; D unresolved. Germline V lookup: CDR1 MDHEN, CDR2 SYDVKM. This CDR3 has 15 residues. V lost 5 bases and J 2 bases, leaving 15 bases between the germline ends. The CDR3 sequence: CASSGYRELNYGYTF. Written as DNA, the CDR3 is TGTGCCAGCAGTGGATACCGAGAACTGAACTATGGCTACACCTTC.

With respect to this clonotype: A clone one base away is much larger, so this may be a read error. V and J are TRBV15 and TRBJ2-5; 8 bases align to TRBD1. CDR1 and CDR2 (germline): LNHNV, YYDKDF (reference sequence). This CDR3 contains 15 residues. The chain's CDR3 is CATSRLTGGTETQHF. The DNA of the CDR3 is TGTGCCACCAGCAGACTTACAGGGGGAACGGAGACCCAGCACTTC. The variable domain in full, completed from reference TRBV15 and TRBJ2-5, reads DAMVIQNPRYQVTQFGKPVTLSCSQTLNHNVMYWYQQKSSQAPKLLFHYYDKDFNNEADTPDNFQSRRPNTSFCFLDIRSPGLGDTAMYLCATSRLTGGTETQHFGPGTRLLVL.

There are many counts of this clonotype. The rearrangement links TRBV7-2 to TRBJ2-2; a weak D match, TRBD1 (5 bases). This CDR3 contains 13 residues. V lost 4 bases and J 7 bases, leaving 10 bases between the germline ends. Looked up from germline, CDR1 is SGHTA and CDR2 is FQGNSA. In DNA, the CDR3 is TGTGCCAGCAGCTCCCCAGGGATCGGGGAGCTGTTTTTT. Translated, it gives CASSSPGIGELFF.

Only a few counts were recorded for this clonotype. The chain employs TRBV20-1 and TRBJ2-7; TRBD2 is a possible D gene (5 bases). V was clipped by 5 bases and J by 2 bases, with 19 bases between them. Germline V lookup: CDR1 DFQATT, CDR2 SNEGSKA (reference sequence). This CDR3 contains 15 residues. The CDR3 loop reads CSAAGPSTGTYEQYF. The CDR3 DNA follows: TGCAGTGCTGCCGGGCCCTCAACGGGGACCTACGAGCAGTACTTC.

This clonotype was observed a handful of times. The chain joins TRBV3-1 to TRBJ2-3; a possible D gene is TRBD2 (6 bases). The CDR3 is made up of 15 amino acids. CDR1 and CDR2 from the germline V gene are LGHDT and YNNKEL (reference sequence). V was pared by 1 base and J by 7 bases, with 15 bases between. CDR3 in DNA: TGTGCCAGCAGCCAAGGTCTAGCGCCGGCTCATACGCAGTATTTT. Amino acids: CASSQGLAPAHTQYF.

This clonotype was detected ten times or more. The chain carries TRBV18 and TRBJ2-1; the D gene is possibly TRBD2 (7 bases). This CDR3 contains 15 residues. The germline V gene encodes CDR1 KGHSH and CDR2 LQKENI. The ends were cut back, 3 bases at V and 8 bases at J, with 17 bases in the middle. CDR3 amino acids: CASSPVGGRGDEQFF. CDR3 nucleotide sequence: TGTGCCAGCTCACCGGTGGGGGGGCGTGGCGATGAGCAGTTCTTC.

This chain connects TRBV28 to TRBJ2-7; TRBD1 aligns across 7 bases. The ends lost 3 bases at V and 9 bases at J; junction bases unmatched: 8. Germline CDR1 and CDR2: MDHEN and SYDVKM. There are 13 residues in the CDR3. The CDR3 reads CASSFADRVGQYF. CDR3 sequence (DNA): TGTGCCAGCAGTTTCGCCGACAGGGTTGGGCAGTACTTC.

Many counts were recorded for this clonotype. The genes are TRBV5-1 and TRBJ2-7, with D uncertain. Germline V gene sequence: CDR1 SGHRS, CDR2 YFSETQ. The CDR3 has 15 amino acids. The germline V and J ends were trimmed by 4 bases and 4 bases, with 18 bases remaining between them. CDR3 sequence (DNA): TGCGCCAGCAGCGGACCGGAATTGGGGTTTTACGAGCAGTACTTC. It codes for CASSGPELGFYEQYF.

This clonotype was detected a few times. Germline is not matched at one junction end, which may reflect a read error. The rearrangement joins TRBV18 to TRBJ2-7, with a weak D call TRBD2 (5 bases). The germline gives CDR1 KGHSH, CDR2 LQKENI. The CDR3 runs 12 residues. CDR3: CASSPASGYRSW. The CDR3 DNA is TGTGCCAGCTCACCGGCATCGGGGTACCGGAGTTGG.

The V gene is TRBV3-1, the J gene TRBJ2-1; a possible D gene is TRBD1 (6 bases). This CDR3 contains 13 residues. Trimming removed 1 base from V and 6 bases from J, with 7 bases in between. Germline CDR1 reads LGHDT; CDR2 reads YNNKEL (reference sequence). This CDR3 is CASSQVRGNEQFF. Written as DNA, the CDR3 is TGTGCCAGCAGCCAAGTCAGGGGCAATGAGCAGTTCTTC.

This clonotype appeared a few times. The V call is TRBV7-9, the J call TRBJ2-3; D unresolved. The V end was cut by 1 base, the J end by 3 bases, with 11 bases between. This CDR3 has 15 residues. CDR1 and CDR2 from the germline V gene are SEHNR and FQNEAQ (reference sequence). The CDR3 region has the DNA TGTGCCAGCAGCTTAGGCGATCGGTTGACAGATACGCAGTATTTT. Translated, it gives CASSLGDRLTDTQYF.

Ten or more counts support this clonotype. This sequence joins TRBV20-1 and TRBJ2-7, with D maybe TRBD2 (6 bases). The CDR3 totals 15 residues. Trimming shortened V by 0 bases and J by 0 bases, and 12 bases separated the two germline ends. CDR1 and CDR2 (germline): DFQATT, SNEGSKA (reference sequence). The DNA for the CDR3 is TGCAGTGCTAGAGATCCTAGCGCCAGCTCCTACGAGCAGTACTTC. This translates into CSARDPSASSYEQYF.

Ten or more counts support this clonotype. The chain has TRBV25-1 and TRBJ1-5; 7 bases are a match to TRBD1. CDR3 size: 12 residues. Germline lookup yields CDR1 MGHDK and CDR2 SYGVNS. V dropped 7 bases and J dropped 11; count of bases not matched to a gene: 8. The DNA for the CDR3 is TGTGCCAGCATGGGGGTTGACAGGGCCCAGCATTTT. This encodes CASMGVDRAQHF.

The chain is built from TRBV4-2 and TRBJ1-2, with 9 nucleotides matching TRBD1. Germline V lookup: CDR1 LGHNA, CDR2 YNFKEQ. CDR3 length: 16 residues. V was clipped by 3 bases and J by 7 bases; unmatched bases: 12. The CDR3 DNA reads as TGTGCCAGCAGCCACCCTTGGACAGGGGAGTCCTCTGGCTACACCTTC. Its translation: CASSHPWTGESSGYTF.

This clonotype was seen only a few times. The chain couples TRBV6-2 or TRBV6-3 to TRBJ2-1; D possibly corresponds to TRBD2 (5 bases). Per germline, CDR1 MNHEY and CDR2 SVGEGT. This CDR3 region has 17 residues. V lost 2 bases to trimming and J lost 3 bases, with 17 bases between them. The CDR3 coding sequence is TGTGCCAGCAGTTACCGGAGGCGGTTTCTGGACTACAATGAGCAGTTCTTC. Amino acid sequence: CASSYRRRFLDYNEQFF.

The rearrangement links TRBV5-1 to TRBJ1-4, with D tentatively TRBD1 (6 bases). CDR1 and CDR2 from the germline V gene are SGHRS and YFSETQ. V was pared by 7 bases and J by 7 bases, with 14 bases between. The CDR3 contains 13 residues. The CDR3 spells CASSDSMSEKLFF. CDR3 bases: TGCGCCAGCTCGGACAGTATGAGTGAAAAACTGTTTTTT.